The entry that follows covers one T cell receptor (beta chain) sequence. The data were taken from a study of blood T cell repertoires in COVID-19. Study in general: COVID-19 samples collected from the United States, Italy and Spain covered acute and convalescent phases. Sources were T cells, B-cell-depleted T cells, or PBMCs; the material itself was cDNA or gDNA.

Per germline, CDR1 LNHNV and CDR2 YYDKDF (reference sequence). V lost 5 bases to trimming and J lost 8 bases; unmatched junction nucleotides: 9. The CDR3 sequence is 14 residues long. Per the study methods: Quantification of nucleated cells was approximated via reference gene primer amplification. The table came from immunoSEQ multiplex PCR; TCRdb's copy has only in-frame clones and leaves some out. That table furnishes V, J and clone size, whereas the DNA furnished D and trimming. In the table there are under 80,000 clones, approximately 79% of which are singletons. The sequencing input was peripheral blood. This sequence was found in a human donor in a cohort sampled during active COVID-19. V and J are TRBV15 and TRBJ2-1; TRBD2 aligns across 7 bases. The CDR3 coding sequence is TGTGCCACCAGCCGGGACTATAACCAACATGAGCAGTTCTTC. Translation: CATSRDYNQHEQFF.